These T cell receptor beta chains were read from a single sample in a study of CD8 T cells in Susac syndrome. Using its own MiXCR run on the immunoSEQ multiplex PCR reads, TCRdb lists one record per CDR3 protein. The data show 150,000 to 180,000 distinct CDR3 sequences, 85% to 95% seen once. The sequencing input was CD4+ T cells from PBMCs. The origin of the receptors is a human donor with Susac syndrome. The CDR3 runs from the conserved cysteine through the conserved F or W. The D gene is left open where the match is weak. Clone size is not always given. Where it is, it says once, few, many or a class for expanded clones.

V,D,size,J,CDR3,DNA
TRBV29-1,.,.,TRBJ1-2,CSVVVDVKPGYTF,TGCAGCGTTGTGGTAGATGTTAAGCCTGGCTACACCTTC
TRBV29-1,TRBD1,.,TRBJ2-3,CSVGRGTGWSISTDTQYF,TGCAGCGTTGGTCGCGGGACAGGGTGGTCAATTAGCACAGATACGCAGTATTTT
TRBV9,.,.,TRBJ2-3,CASSGGTYSDTQYF,TGTGCCAGCAGCGGAGGAACTTACTCAGATACGCAGTATTTT
TRBV24-1,TRBD2,.,TRBJ2-1,CATSGPGLAGEGYNEQFF,TGTGCCACCAGTGGGCCCGGGCTAGCGGGGGAGGGATACAATGAGCAGTTCTTC
TRBV20-1,.,.,TRBJ2-7,CSARETATYEQYF,TGCAGTGCTAGAGAGACTGCAACCTACGAGCAGTACTTC
TRBV25-1,.,.,TRBJ1-5,CASSRGGISNQPQHF,TGTGCCAGCAGCCGGGGGGGGATTAGCAATCAGCCCCAGCATTTT
TRBV5-4,TRBD2,.,TRBJ2-5,CASSLDGGAGTQYF,TGTGCCAGCAGCTTGGACGGGGGGGCTGGGACCCAGTACTTC
TRBV15,TRBD2,.,TRBJ2-3,CATSKAGLASYDTQYF,TGTGCCACCAGCAAAGCCGGACTAGCATCGTACGATACGCAGTATTTT
TRBV5-1,.,.,TRBJ1-1,CASSFARDLGTEAFF,TGCGCCAGCAGCTTTGCCCGGGACCTCGGAACTGAAGCTTTCTTT
TRBV20-1,.,.,TRBJ2-3,CSAPNEGGTDTQYF,TGCAGTGCTCCGAACGAGGGCGGCACAGATACGCAGTATTTT
TRBV29-1,.,.,TRBJ2-1,CSAGDTDEQFF,TGCAGCGCCGGGGATACGGATGAGCAGTTCTTC
TRBV29-1,.,.,TRBJ1-4,CSVTAFNEKLFF,TGCAGCGTGACAGCCTTTAATGAAAAACTGTTTTTT
TRBV29-1,.,.,TRBJ1-3,CSVVRSGNTIYF,TGCAGCGTCGTGCGCTCTGGAAACACCATATATTTT
TRBV23-1,.,.,TRBJ2-7,CASSPRRTVLFYEQYF,TGCGCCAGCAGTCCGAGGAGGACAGTCCTTTTCTACGAGCAGTACTTC
TRBV4-3,TRBD1,.,TRBJ2-5,CASSQGTGVGETQYF,TGCGCCAGCAGCCAAGGCACAGGGGTGGGAGAGACCCAGTACTTC
TRBV18,.,once,TRBJ1-6,CASSPSAGRDSPLHF,TGTGCCAGCTCACCCTCCGCCGGTAGGGATTCACCCCTCCACTTT
TRBV18,TRBD1,.,TRBJ2-5,CASSPGQGEETQYF,TGTGCCAGCTCACCTGGACAGGGAGAAGAGACCCAGTACTTC
TRBV6-5,TRBD1,once,TRBJ2-7,CASSYAQGAGEQYF,TGTGCCAGCAGTTACGCCCAGGGGGCAGGCGAGCAGTACTTC
TRBV29-1,.,.,TRBJ1-1,CSVEMGVAEAFF,TGCAGCGTTGAAATGGGGGTGGCTGAAGCTTTCTTT
TRBV11-1,.,.,TRBJ2-7,CASSAGQVYEQYF,TGTGCCAGCAGCGCAGGACAAGTCTACGAGCAGTACTTC
TRBV9,.,.,TRBJ2-3,CASSVKGVTDTQYF,TGTGCCAGCAGCGTAAAGGGGGTCACAGATACGCAGTATTTT
TRBV18,.,once,TRBJ2-7,CASSPDSRNYEQYF,TGTGCCAGCTCACCGGACAGTAGGAACTACGAGCAGTACTTC
TRBV13,TRBD2,.,TRBJ2-1,CASSSESARGGKDEQFF,TGTGCCAGCAGCTCAGAGAGCGCGCGGGGGGGTAAGGATGAGCAGTTCTTC
TRBV7-2,.,.,TRBJ2-5,CASSLGAASQETQYF,TGTGCCAGCAGCTTAGGAGCGGCTAGCCAAGAGACCCAGTACTTC
TRBV4-2,.,.,TRBJ2-5,CASSQQDRVETQYF,TGTGCCAGCAGCCAGCAGGACCGAGTGGAGACCCAGTACTTC
TRBV4-3,.,.,TRBJ2-4,CASSQEQSWNIQYF,TGCGCCAGCAGCCAAGAACAGAGCTGGAACATTCAGTACTTC
TRBV4-3,.,.,TRBJ2-1,CASSQEGRSSYNEQFF,TGCGCCAGCAGCCAAGAGGGGCGAAGCTCCTACAATGAGCAGTTCTTC
TRBV2,.,.,TRBJ1-5,CASSKGGTQPQHF,TGTGCCAGCAGTAAGGGAGGAACTCAGCCCCAGCATTTT
TRBV20-1,.,.,TRBJ2-5,CSARGEETQYF,TGCAGTGCTAGAGGGGAAGAGACCCAGTACTTC
TRBV20-1,.,.,TRBJ1-2,CSARIGDGYTF,TGCAGTGCTAGAATTGGGGATGGCTACACCTTC
TRBV20-1,TRBD2,.,TRBJ2-1,CSAPGLAVNEQFF,TGCAGTGCCCCGGGACTAGCGGTAAATGAGCAGTTCTTC
TRBV6-7,.,.,TRBJ2-3,CASSYVASSTDTQYF,TGTGCCAGCAGTTATGTGGCCTCTAGCACAGATACGCAGTATTTT
TRBV19,.,few,TRBJ1-2,CASRDGYGYTF,TGTGCCAGTCGGGACGGATATGGCTACACCTTC
TRBV29-1,TRBD1,.,TRBJ1-5,CSVWDSSNQPQHF,TGCAGCGTGTGGGACAGTAGCAATCAGCCCCAGCATTTT
TRBV23-1,.,.,TRBJ2-7,CASSQCCPGNDEQYF,TGCGCCAGCAGTCAATGTTGCCCAGGGAACGACGAGCAGTACTTC
TRBV4-3,.,.,TRBJ2-6,CASSQDANPGRSGANVLTF,TGCGCCAGCAGCCAAGATGCAAACCCCGGGCGTTCTGGGGCCAACGTCCTGACTTTC
TRBV20-1,.,.,TRBJ2-3,CSAIPTSSTDTQYF,TGCAGTGCCATCCCGACCTCAAGCACAGATACGCAGTATTTT
TRBV23-1,.,.,TRBJ1-2,CASRVDVGGYTF,TGCGCCAGCAGGGTGGACGTTGGCGGCTACACCTTC
TRBV29-1,.,.,TRBJ2-1,CSVGYYNEQFF,TGCAGCGTTGGTTACTACAATGAGCAGTTCTTC
TRBV29-1,.,.,TRBJ1-2,CSVSSQGNYGYTF,TGCAGCGTTTCGTCCCAGGGTAACTATGGCTACACCTTC
TRBV9,.,.,TRBJ2-1,CASSVLGNNEQFF,TGTGCCAGCAGCGTACTAGGGAACAATGAGCAGTTCTTC
TRBV5-4,TRBD1,.,TRBJ1-2,CASSLERIRGGQGVSNYGYTF,TGTGCCAGCAGCTTGGAGAGAATCCGTGGGGGCCAGGGGGTATCCAACTATGGCTACACCTTC
TRBV7-9,.,.,TRBJ1-6,CATPGFSPLHF,TGTGCCACTCCAGGGTTTTCACCCCTCCACTTT
TRBV25-1,.,.,TRBJ2-7,CASSDQRQGHEQYF,TGTGCCAGCAGTGATCAGCGGCAGGGCCACGAGCAGTACTTC
TRBV5-4,.,.,TRBJ2-3,CASSLRSRSDTQYF,TGTGCCAGCAGCTTGCGGAGCAGGTCAGATACGCAGTATTTT
TRBV7-2,TRBD1,.,TRBJ2-3,CASSPRDRVTDTQYF,TGTGCCAGCAGCCCACGGGACAGGGTGACAGATACGCAGTATTTT
TRBV29-1,.,.,TRBJ1-1,CSVRHMNTEAFF,TGCAGCGTTCGCCACATGAACACTGAAGCTTTCTTT
TRBV5-1,.,.,TRBJ2-3,CASSFGDWGAYTDTQYF,TGCGCCAGCAGCTTTGGGGACTGGGGGGCCTATACAGATACGCAGTATTTT
TRBV12-3/TRBV12-4,.,few,TRBJ2-1,CASSLRSSYNEQFF,TGTGCCAGCAGTCTCCGGAGCTCCTACAATGAGCAGTTCTTC
TRBV12-5,.,.,TRBJ2-6,CASGLEEITGANVLTF,TGTGCTAGTGGTTTGGAGGAGATAACTGGGGCCAACGTCCTGACTTTC
TRBV29-1,TRBD1,once,TRBJ2-5,CSVGKTGAQETQYF,TGCAGCGTTGGAAAGACAGGGGCCCAAGAGACCCAGTACTTC
TRBV3-1,TRBD1,.,TRBJ1-2,CASSQETGRRGYTF,TGTGCCAGCAGCCAAGAGACAGGGAGGAGAGGCTACACCTTC
TRBV20-1,.,.,TRBJ2-3,CSVEGPPDTQYF,TGCAGCGTCGAGGGGCCTCCAGATACGCAGTATTTT
TRBV19,.,.,TRBJ2-7,CASMVRGGREQYF,TGTGCCAGTATGGTCCGTGGTGGCCGCGAGCAGTACTTC
TRBV29-1,TRBD2,.,TRBJ2-5,CSVADRSGSTKTQYF,TGCAGCGTCGCGGATCGTAGCGGGTCGACGAAGACCCAGTACTTC
TRBV6-4,.,.,TRBJ2-1,CASSDGPLSYNEQFF,TGTGCCAGCAGTGATGGACCACTATCCTACAATGAGCAGTTCTTC
TRBV5-6,TRBD1,.,TRBJ2-5,CASSPRQGRVGTQYF,TGTGCCAGCAGCCCCCGACAGGGTAGAGTTGGGACCCAGTACTTC
TRBV18,.,.,TRBJ1-1,CASSSLQGLDTEAFF,TGTGCCAGCTCAAGTTTACAGGGATTGGACACTGAAGCTTTCTTT
TRBV20-1,.,.,TRBJ2-5,CSASHLKKETQYF,TGCAGTGCTAGCCACCTAAAAAAAGAGACCCAGTACTTC
TRBV29-1,TRBD1,.,TRBJ2-1,CSVGGRDSAPLTYNEQFF,TGCAGCGTTGGGGGCAGGGACAGCGCTCCGCTGACCTACAATGAGCAGTTCTTC